This T cell receptor (beta chain) was identified during a study of post-analysis software for immune sequencing data. About the study: As for disease course, relapsing-remitting, secondary progressive and progressive-relapsing multiple sclerosis were all included. Findings and limits, study-wide: F-measure co-clustering was strong for batch-matched samples. About five TRBV segments, including TRBV5-6, TRBV5-1 and TRBV20-1, were more frequent in patients than controls.

Tagging with unique molecular identifiers was a feature of the TCR beta cDNA libraries. MiXCR, run by TCRdb on the PCR reads, gives a single entry per CDR3 protein. This table holds hundreds of thousands of distinct CDR3 sequences, approximately 53% found once. CDR3 length equals 14 residues. V lost 3 bases and J lost 0, with 10 bases in between. The germline CDR1 and CDR2 sequences are DFQATT and SNEGSKA (reference sequence). Note on this clonotype: No antigen is known for it.

This sequence was found in a girl between 10 and 17 years old with multiple sclerosis. V gene TRBV20-1 combines with J gene TRBJ2-3; D is unresolved. Sequenced material: blood. This CDR3 reads CSASLGTSTDTQYF. The DNA of the CDR3 is TGCAGTGCTAGTCTCGGTACTAGCACAGATACGCAGTATTTT.